The entry below gives a single T cell receptor (beta chain) sequence along with its context. The antigen remains unidentified. The sample originates from a study of T cell responses to AZD1222 COVID-19 vaccine. Findings and limits, study-wide: Just a handful of people given AZD1222 tested seropositive at baseline.

TCRdb keeps only in-frame clones here, not all; method: immunoSEQ multiplex PCR. Of 90,000 to 120,000 clones listed, 75% to 95% are singletons. Trimming cost V 2 bases and J 0 bases; bases outside gene matches: 4. The CDR3 is made up of 17 amino acids. The V gene's germline CDR1 is SGHNT and CDR2 YENEEA. The V and J genes are TRBV11-3 and TRBJ2-1; 10 bases fit TRBD2. The origin of this receptor is an adult who received the AZD1222 COVID-19 vaccine. The sequences come from peripheral blood, collected 28 days after the second AZD1222 dose. This CDR3 is CASSLTSGALSYNEQFF. Written as DNA, the CDR3 is TGTGCCAGCAGCTTAACTAGCGGGGCCCTCTCCTACAATGAGCAGTTCTTC.